The T cell receptor (beta chain) described here comes from a study of glioma-infiltrating T cells. TCR alpha and beta CDR3 regions were amplified from RNA using iRepertoire nested multiplex PCR. TCRdb re-derived calls from the multiplex PCR reads in MiXCR, one entry per CDR3 protein. This sample yields around 350,000 distinct CDR3 sequences, of which 41% are seen a single time; approximately 12% belongs to the top ten. Germline V gene data show CDR1 as SEHNR and CDR2 as FQNEAQ (reference sequence). The CDR3 runs 15 residues. Trimming shortened V by 2 bases and J by 3 bases, and 13 bases separated the two germline ends. In this sample, this clonotype turned up once. Because it lacks the conserved phenylalanine or tryptophan at the end, this CDR3 is likely a read error.

This TCR came from a human donor with low-grade glioma or glioblastoma, undergoing nonglioma brain surgery, or in good health (not recorded which). V and J are TRBV7-9 and TRBJ2-5; D gene uncertain. The sequencing input was glioma tissue, nonneoplastic brain tissue, or PBMCs (not recorded which). The chain's CDR3 is CASSLYTRREETQYS. As DNA, the CDR3 is TGTGCCAGCAGCTTATACACGAGGCGCGAAGAGACCCAGTACTCC.